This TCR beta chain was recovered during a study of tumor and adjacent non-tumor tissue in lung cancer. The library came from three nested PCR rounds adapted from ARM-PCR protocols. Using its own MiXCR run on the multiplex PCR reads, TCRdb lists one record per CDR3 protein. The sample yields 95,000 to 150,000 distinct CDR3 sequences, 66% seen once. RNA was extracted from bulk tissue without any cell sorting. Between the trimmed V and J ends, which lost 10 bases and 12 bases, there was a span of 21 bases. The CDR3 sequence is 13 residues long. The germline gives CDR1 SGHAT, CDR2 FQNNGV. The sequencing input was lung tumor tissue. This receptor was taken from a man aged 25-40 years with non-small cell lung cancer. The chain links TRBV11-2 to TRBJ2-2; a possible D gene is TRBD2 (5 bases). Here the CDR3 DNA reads TGTGCCATCAGTTTTATGGAGGCCTGGAAGCTGTTTTTT. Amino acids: CAISFMEAWKLFF.